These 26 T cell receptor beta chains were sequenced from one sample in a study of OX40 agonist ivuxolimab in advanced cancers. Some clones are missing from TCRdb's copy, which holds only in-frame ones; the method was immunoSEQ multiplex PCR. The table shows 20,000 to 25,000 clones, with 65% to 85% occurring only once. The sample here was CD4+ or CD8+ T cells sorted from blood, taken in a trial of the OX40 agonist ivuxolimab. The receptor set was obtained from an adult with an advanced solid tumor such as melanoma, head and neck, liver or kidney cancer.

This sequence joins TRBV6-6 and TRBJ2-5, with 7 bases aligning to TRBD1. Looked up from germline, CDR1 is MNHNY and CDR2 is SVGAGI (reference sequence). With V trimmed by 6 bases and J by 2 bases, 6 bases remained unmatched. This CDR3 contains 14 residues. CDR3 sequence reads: CASRRQGIQETQYF. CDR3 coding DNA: TGTGCCAGCAGACGACAGGGTATACAAGAGACCCAGTACTTC.

The CDR3 region is CASSYSDRVKNIQYF. For the CDR3, the DNA is TGTGCCAGCAGTTACTCGGACAGGGTCAAAAACATTCAGTACTTC. V gene TRBV6-5 combines with J gene TRBJ2-4, with 8 bases that match TRBD1. The V and J ends lost 0 bases and 3 bases, in that order; junction bases with no gene match: 1. CDR1 is MNHEY and CDR2 is SVGAGI in the germline V gene. This CDR3 contains 15 residues.

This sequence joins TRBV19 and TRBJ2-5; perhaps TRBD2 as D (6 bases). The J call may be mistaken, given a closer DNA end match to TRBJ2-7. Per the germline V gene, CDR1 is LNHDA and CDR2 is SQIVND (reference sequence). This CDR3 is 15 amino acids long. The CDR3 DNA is TGTGCCAGTAGTTCCCTGGAGGGCACAGCCTACGAGCAGTACTTC. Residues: CASSSLEGTAYEQYF.

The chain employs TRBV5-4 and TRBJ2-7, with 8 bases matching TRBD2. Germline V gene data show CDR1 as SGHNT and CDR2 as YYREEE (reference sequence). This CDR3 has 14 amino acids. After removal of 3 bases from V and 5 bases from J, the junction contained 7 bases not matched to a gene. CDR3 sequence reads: CASSWDLAGNEQYF. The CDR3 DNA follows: TGTGCCAGCAGCTGGGACTTAGCGGGGAACGAGCAGTACTTC.

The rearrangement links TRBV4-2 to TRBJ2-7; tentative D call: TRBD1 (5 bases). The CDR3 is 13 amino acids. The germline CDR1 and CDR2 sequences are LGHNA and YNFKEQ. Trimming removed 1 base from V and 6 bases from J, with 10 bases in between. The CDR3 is CASSQGGQAEQYF. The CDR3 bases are TGTGCCAGCAGCCAAGGGGGCCAGGCCGAGCAGTACTTC.

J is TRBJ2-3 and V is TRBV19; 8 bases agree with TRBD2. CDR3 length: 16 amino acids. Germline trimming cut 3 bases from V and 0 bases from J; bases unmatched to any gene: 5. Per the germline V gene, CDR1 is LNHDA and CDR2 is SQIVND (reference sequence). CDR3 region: CASSIWSSGSTDTQYF. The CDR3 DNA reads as TGTGCCAGTAGTATCTGGTCTAGCGGGAGCACAGATACGCAGTATTTT.

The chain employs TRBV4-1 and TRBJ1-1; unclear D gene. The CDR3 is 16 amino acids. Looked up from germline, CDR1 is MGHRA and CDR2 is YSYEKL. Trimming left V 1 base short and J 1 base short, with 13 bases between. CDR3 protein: CASSQGPRLENTEAFF. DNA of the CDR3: TGCGCCAGCAGCCAAGGACCTCGGCTGGAGAACACTGAAGCTTTCTTT.

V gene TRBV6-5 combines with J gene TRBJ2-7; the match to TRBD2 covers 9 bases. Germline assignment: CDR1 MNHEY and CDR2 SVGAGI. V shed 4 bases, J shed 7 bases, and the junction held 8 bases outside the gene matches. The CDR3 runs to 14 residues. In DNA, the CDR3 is TGTGCCAGCAGTTTAGCGGGAGAGGGGAAAGAGCAGTACTTC. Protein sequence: CASSLAGEGKEQYF.

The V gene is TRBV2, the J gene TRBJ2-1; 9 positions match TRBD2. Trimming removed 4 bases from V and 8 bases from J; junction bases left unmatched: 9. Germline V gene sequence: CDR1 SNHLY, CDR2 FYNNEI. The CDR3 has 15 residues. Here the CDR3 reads CASSGAGGFLYEQFF. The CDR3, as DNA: TGTGCCAGCAGTGGTGCGGGAGGGTTTTTGTATGAGCAGTTCTTC.

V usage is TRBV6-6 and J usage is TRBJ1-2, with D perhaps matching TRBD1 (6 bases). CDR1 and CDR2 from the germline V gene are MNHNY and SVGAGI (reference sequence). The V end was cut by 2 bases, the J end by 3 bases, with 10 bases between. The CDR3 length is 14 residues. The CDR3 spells CASSYEGVHYGYTF. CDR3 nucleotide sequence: TGTGCCAGCAGTTACGAGGGGGTTCACTATGGCTACACCTTC.

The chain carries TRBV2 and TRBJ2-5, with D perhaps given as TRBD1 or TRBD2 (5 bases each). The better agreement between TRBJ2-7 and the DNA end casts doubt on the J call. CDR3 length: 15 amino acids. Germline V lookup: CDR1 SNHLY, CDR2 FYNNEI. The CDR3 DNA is TGTGCCAGCAGTGCCAGGGTGAGGGGCTCCTACGAGCAGTACTTC. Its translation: CASSARVRGSYEQYF.

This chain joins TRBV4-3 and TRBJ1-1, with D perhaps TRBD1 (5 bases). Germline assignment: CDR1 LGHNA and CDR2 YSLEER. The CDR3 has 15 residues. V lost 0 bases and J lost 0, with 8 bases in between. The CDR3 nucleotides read TGCGCCAGCAGCCAAGACGGGGCTGTGAACACTGAAGCTTTCTTT. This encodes CASSQDGAVNTEAFF.

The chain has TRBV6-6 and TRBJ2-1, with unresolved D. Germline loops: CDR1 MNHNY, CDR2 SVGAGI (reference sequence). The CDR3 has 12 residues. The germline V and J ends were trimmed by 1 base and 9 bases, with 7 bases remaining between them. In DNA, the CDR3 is TGTGCCAGCAGTTACTGGGGTGGTGAGCAGTTCTTC. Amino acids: CASSYWGGEQFF.

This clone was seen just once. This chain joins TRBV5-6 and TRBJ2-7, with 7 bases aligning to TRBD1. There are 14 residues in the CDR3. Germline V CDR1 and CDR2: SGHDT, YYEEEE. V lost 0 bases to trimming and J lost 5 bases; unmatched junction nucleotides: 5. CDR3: CASSLDRGIHEQYF. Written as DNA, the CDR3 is TGTGCCAGCAGCTTGGACAGGGGTATCCACGAGCAGTACTTC.

CDR3 coding DNA: TGCGCCAGCACCAAGGGGGCCGGACTAGAAGACGAGCAGTACTTC. Encoded protein: CASTKGAGLEDEQYF. The V call is TRBV5-1, the J call TRBJ2-7, with D perhaps being TRBD1 or TRBD2 (7 bases each). Germline V CDR1 and CDR2: SGHRS, YFSETQ. The CDR3 runs to 15 residues. Trimming stripped 6 bases from V and 5 bases from J, with 21 bases between.

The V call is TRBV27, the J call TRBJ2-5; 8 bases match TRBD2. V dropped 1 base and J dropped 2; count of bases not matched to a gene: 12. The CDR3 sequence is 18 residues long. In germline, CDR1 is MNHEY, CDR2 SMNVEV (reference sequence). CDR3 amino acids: CASSLLASGFGKQETQYF. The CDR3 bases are TGTGCCAGCAGTTTATTGGCTAGCGGGTTCGGAAAGCAAGAGACCCAGTACTTC.

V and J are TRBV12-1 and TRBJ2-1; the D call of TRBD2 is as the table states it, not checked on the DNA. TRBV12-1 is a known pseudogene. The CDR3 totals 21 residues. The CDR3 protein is CASSFVRPGLAGGTSYNEQFF. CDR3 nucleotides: TGTGCCAGCAGCTTTGTTCGACCGGGGCTAGCGGGAGGAACCTCCTACAATGAGCAGTTCTTC.

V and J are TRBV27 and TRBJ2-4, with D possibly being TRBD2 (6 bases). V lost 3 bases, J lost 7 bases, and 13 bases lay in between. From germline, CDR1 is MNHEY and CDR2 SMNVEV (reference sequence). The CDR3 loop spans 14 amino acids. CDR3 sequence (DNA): TGTGCCAGCAGTTTCCGGACTGGGGGGAACATTCAGTACTTC. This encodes CASSFRTGGNIQYF.

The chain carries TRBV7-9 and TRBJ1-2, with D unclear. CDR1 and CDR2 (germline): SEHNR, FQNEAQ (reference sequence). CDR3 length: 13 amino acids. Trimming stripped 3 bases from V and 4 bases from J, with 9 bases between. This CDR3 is CASSLGGPYGYTF. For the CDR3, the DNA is TGTGCCAGCAGCTTGGGAGGGCCCTATGGCTACACCTTC.

CDR3 nucleotides: TGCAGCGTCAGGGGGGGGAACACCGGGGAGCTGTTTTTT. Translating gives CSVRGGNTGELFF. The chain carries TRBV29-1 and TRBJ2-2; either TRBD1 or TRBD2 may fit D (7 bases each). Trimming left V 6 bases short and J 1 base short, with 9 bases between. CDR3 size: 13 residues. The germline V gene has CDR1 SQVTM and CDR2 ANQGSEA.

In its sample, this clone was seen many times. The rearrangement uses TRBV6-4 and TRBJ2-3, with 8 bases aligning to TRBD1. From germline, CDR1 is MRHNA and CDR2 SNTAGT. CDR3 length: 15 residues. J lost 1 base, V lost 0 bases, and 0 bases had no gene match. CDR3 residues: CASSDSGQGTDTQYF. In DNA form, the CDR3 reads TGTGCCAGCAGTGACTCGGGACAGGGCACAGATACGCAGTATTTT.

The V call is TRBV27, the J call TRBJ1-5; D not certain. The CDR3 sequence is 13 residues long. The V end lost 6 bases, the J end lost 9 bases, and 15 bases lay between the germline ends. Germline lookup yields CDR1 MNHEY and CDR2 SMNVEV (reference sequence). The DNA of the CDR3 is TGTGCCAGCAGCCCCCTCGAAGAGGGGCCCCAGCATTTT. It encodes CASSPLEEGPQHF.

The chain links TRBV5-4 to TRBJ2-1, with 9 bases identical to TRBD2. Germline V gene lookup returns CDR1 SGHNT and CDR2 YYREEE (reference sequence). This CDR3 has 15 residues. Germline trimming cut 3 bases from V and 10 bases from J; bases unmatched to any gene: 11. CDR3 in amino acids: CASSWSKREEEEQFF. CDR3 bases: TGTGCCAGCAGCTGGTCTAAGCGGGAGGAAGAAGAGCAGTTCTTC. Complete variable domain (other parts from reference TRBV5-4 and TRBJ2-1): ETGVTQSPTHLIKTRGQQVTLRCSSQSGHNTVSWYQQALGQGPQFIFQYYREEENGRGNFPPRFSGLQFPNYSSELNVNALELDDSALYLCASSWSKREEEEQFFGPGTRLTVL.

The CDR3 reads CASSLLGADFSYNEQFF. CDR3 in DNA: TGTGCCAGCAGCTTGCTCGGGGCCGACTTCTCCTACAATGAGCAGTTCTTC. V usage is TRBV5-5 and J usage is TRBJ2-1; perhaps D is TRBD1 or TRBD2 (5 bases each). The CDR3 contains 17 residues. V was pared by 1 base and J by 0 bases, with 14 bases between. Germline CDR1 SGHKS, CDR2 YYEKEE (reference sequence).

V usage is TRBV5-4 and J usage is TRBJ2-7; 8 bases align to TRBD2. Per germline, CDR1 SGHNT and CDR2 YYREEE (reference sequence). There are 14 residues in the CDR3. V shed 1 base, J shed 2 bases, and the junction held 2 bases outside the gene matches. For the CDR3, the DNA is TGTGCCAGCAGCTTGAACGGGGGGGCCTACGAGCAGTACTTC. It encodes CASSLNGGAYEQYF.

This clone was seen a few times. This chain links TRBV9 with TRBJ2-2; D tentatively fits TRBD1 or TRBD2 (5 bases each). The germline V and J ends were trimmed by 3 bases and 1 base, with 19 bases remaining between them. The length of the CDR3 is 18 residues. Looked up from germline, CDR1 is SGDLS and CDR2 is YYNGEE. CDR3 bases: TGTGCCAGCAGCGCCACCGGGACCCCGGGGCGGAACACCGGGGAGCTGTTTTTT. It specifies CASSATGTPGRNTGELFF.